This T cell receptor beta chain is drawn from a study of radiotherapy plus CTLA-4 blockade in lung cancer. The CDR3 loop spans 15 amino acids. V lost 0 bases, J lost 0 bases, and 11 bases lay in between. CDR1 and CDR2 (germline): GTSNPN, SVGIG (reference sequence). This clone was seen only a few times. Its target is not known. Focal radiation and CTLA-4 blockade (ipilimumab) were tested in chemo-refractory metastatic non-small-cell lung cancer patients. Measured with immunoSEQ multiplex PCR; TCRdb has only the in-frame clones, and not every one. The sample shows 90,000 or so clones, 83% of them seen only once. General study findings and limits: In blood, tumor-derived TCR clones expanded after radiotherapy plus ipilimumab.

V and J are TRBV30 and TRBJ1-2; no definite D call. This sequence was found in a human donor with non-small cell lung cancer who had stable disease on radiotherapy plus ipilimumab. The specimen comprised peripheral blood, sampled from a patient treated with radiotherapy plus ipilimumab. The chain's CDR3 is CAWSVGQVSNYGYTF. The CDR3, as DNA: TGTGCCTGGAGTGTAGGGCAGGTATCTAACTATGGCTACACCTTC.